This T cell receptor beta chain is drawn from a study of cytomegalovirus exposure and HLA in healthy donors. Notes on the study in general: Presence/absence analysis assumed near-uniform sequencing depth across donors. Researchers left out some V segments, among them TRBV6-2 and TRBV6-3, as indistinguishable.

This clone was seen once. Its antigen is currently unknown. PCR employed 60 Vbeta and 13 Jbeta primers. Original methodology: The count from a later analysis was 65 million to 90 million unique TCR beta chains, 9 million to 12 million of them shared. This table comes from immunoSEQ multiplex PCR, and its TCRdb copy is limited to in-frame clones, with some not included. V and J calls plus clone size are reproduced from that table; the DNA served to infer D and trimming. This table holds more than 95,000 clones, around 64% found once. CDR3 length equals 11 residues. Input material: PBMCs. The sequence was collected from a man between 60 and 75 years old in good health and CMV-seronegative. The J gene is TRBJ1-1, the V gene TRBV21-1; the table names TRBD1, a call not compared with the DNA. TRBV21-1 is described as a pseudogene. CDR3 sequence: CASSRDRAAFF. The DNA for the CDR3 is TGTGCCAGCAGCCGGGACAGGGCAGCTTTCTTT.